The 14 T cell receptor beta chains reported below all come from one sample, sequenced in a study of T cell changes during pregnancy in multiple sclerosis. Using immunoSEQ multiplex PCR, the repertoire was profiled, and TCRdb retains in-frame clones only, with some absent. Of roughly 73,000 clones listed, approximately 94% are singletons. The sequenced sample was peripheral blood, obtained in the second trimester of pregnancy. These receptor sequences come from a female donor in good health, enrolled as a control in a pregnancy study.

The V call is TRBV2, the J call TRBJ1-6, with D tentatively TRBD1 (6 bases). The V gene's germline CDR1 is SNHLY and CDR2 FYNNEI. V dropped 7 bases and J dropped 4 bases, with 11 bases sitting between them. There are 14 residues in the CDR3. CDR3 protein: CASTGGQYNSPLHF. Written as DNA, the CDR3 is TGTGCCAGCACCGGGGGGCAGTATAATTCACCCCTCCACTTT.

V usage is TRBV5-6 and J usage is TRBJ1-1; TRBD1 agrees at 8 bases. J was trimmed by 4 bases and V by 4 bases; bases with no gene match: 9. The CDR3 has 15 residues. Looked up from germline, CDR1 is SGHDT and CDR2 is YYEEEE. CDR3 DNA: TGTGCCAGCAGCCAAAACAGGGGGTTGAGCACTGAAGCTTTCTTT. As protein: CASSQNRGLSTEAFF.

The chain couples TRBV28 to TRBJ1-6; 9 bases fit TRBD1. After removal of 5 bases from V and 10 bases from J, the junction contained 9 bases not matched to a gene. The CDR3 has 15 amino acids. Germline CDR1 and CDR2: MDHEN and SYDVKM. CDR3: CASSIEQGAGSPLHF. CDR3 DNA sequence: TGTGCCAGCAGTATCGAACAGGGGGCAGGGTCACCCCTCCACTTT.

The chain is built from TRBV14 and TRBJ2-1; 9 bases fit TRBD2. CDR3 length: 16 amino acids. V was clipped by 7 bases and J by 7 bases; unmatched bases: 14. Per the germline V gene, CDR1 is SGHDN and CDR2 is FVKESK. The CDR3 coding sequence is TGTGCCAGCAACCGCAATAAGGGCGGGGGGGCAAATGAGCAGTTCTTC. Encoded protein: CASNRNKGGGANEQFF.

The chain uses TRBV27 and TRBJ2-5; TRBD2 might be the D (6 bases). Trimming removed 5 bases at V and 4 bases at J, with 20 bases between. Germline V gene lookup returns CDR1 MNHEY and CDR2 SMNVEV (reference sequence). This CDR3 region has 16 residues. The CDR3 DNA reads TGTGCCAGCAGTATAATTGGGACTGTACTTGGAGAGACCCAGTACTTC. Translated, it gives CASSIIGTVLGETQYF.

The CDR3 region is CASSGGGQVYGEQYF. As DNA, the CDR3 is TGTGCCAGCAGTGGCGGGGGACAGGTCTACGGGGAGCAGTACTTC. The chain is built from TRBV25-1 and TRBJ2-7, with D possibly TRBD1 on 8 matching bases. The CDR3 runs to 15 residues. CDR1 is MGHDK and CDR2 is SYGVNS in the germline V gene. Deletions cut 4 bases from V and 7 bases from J, with 20 bases between.

Details on this clone: A read error may account for a junction end that differs from germline. The chain combines TRBV7-7 with TRBJ2-2, with D possibly TRBD2 on 6 matching bases. Germline V gene lookup returns CDR1 SSHAT and CDR2 FNYEAQ (reference sequence). CDR3 length: 13 amino acids. The CDR3 DNA follows: TGTGCTAGCAGCCCGGAGGGGACCGGGGAGCTGTTTTTT. It encodes CASSPEGTGELFF.

CDR3 residues: CVGGGLDTGELFF. The CDR3 region has the DNA TGTGTAGGAGGGGGCCTCGACACCGGGGAGCTGTTTTTT. The genes are TRBV7-7 and TRBJ2-2; TRBD1 is a possible D gene (7 bases). The CDR3 contains 13 residues. Germline lookup yields CDR1 SSHAT and CDR2 FNYEAQ (reference sequence).

The gene calls are TRBV5-6 and TRBJ2-7, with 9 bases lining up with TRBD1. This CDR3 contains 14 residues. Germline loops: CDR1 SGHDT, CDR2 YYEEEE. V shed 0 bases and J 2 bases; nucleotides not matched to a gene: 0. The CDR3 region has the DNA TGTGCCAGCAGCTTGGGGGACAGGGCCTACGAGCAGTACTTC. Protein: CASSLGDRAYEQYF.

The rearrangement links TRBV19 to TRBJ1-4, with D perhaps TRBD1 (5 bases). Trimming took 4 bases from V and 5 from J, leaving 14 bases between them. The CDR3 consists of 15 residues. Germline CDR1 reads LNHDA; CDR2 reads SQIVND (reference sequence). The CDR3 loop reads CASSTALTVNEKLFF. The CDR3 DNA follows: TGTGCCAGTAGTACCGCCCTGACAGTGAATGAAAAACTGTTTTTT.

The chain joins TRBV5-4 to TRBJ2-7; D is undetermined. Trimming shortened V by 2 bases and J by 1 base, and 7 bases separated the two germline ends. Germline V gene sequence: CDR1 SGHNT, CDR2 YYREEE (reference sequence). The CDR3 sequence is 13 residues long. The CDR3 DNA reads as TGTGCCAGCAGCTTCCCAGGTTCCTACGAGCAGTACTTC. Translating it yields CASSFPGSYEQYF.

This clone has only a few counts. The J gene is TRBJ1-6, the V gene TRBV19; 7 bases are a match to TRBD1. CDR1 and CDR2 from the germline V gene are LNHDA and SQIVND (reference sequence). The junction had 5 bases not matched to a gene; V was cut back by 3 bases and J by 9 bases. The CDR3 has 14 residues. The CDR3 DNA sequence: TGTGCCAGTAGTATGACAGGGAGCGGTTCACCCCTCCACTTT. Residues: CASSMTGSGSPLHF.

The chain has TRBV5-6 and TRBJ2-1; D possibly corresponds to TRBD1 (6 bases). The CDR3 length is 18 residues. In germline, CDR1 is SGHDT, CDR2 YYEEEE. V was cut by 0 bases and J by 0 bases, with 16 bases left in between. Written as DNA, the CDR3 is TGTGCCAGCAGCTTGGGGACAGAGCAACTCTCCTCCTACAATGAGCAGTTCTTC. Translation: CASSLGTEQLSSYNEQFF. Full variable domain (remainder filled in from reference TRBV5-6 and TRBJ2-1): DAGVTQSPTHLIKTRGQQVTLRCSPKSGHDTVSWYQQALGQGPQFIFQYYEEEERQRGNFPDRFSGHQFPNYSSELNVNALLLGDSALYLCASSLGTEQLSSYNEQFFGPGTRLTVL.

V and J are TRBV7-3 and TRBJ2-5; D unresolved. Trimming cost V 5 bases and J 5 bases, with 18 bases left between them. The CDR3 extends over 15 amino acids. The germline CDR1 and CDR2 sequences are SGHTA and FQGTGA. The CDR3: CASSPSSASLETQYF. CDR3 nucleotide sequence: TGTGCCAGCAGCCCTTCTTCCGCGTCATTGGAGACCCAGTACTTC.